These 14 T cell receptor beta chains originate from one sample sequenced in a study of T cell responses to AZD1222 COVID-19 vaccine. The protocol was immunoSEQ multiplex PCR, while the TCRdb copy is restricted to in-frame clones and leaves out a portion. This sample has around 58,000 clones, with 70% to 90% found just once. The sample in question was peripheral blood, obtained 28 days after the second AZD1222 dose. Every receptor here comes from an adult who received the AZD1222 COVID-19 vaccine.

J is TRBJ1-6 and V is TRBV14; D gene uncertain. This CDR3 comprises 13 residues. Germline V gives CDR1 SGHDN, CDR2 FVKESK. The ends were cut back, 0 bases at V and 11 bases at J, with 8 bases in the middle. The CDR3 DNA is TGTGCCAGCAGCCAAGATACCAGAGCACCCCTCCACTTT. Its translation is CASSQDTRAPLHF.

The chain couples TRBV3-1 (or the pseudogene TRBV3-2) to TRBJ2-7; the D is unclear. The CDR3 covers 14 residues. Trimming removed 0 bases from V and 7 bases from J, with 13 bases in between. Per germline, CDR1 LGHDT and CDR2 YNNKEL (reference sequence). CDR3 sequence reads: CASSQDGVRSEQYF. CDR3 coding DNA: TGTGCCAGCAGCCAAGATGGGGTCAGGTCTGAGCAGTACTTC.

The V call is TRBV10-3, the J call TRBJ1-2, with a tentative D call TRBD1 (6 bases). The CDR3 runs 17 residues. V dropped 2 bases and J dropped 0 bases, with 16 bases sitting between them. Germline V gene lookup returns CDR1 ENHRY and CDR2 SYGVKD. This CDR3 reads CAISEGIGQLSNYGYTF. The CDR3 nucleotides read TGTGCCATCAGTGAGGGAATCGGACAGCTATCTAACTATGGCTACACCTTC.

DNA for the CDR3: TGTGCCAGCAGCTTATGGTCGATCAATAGCAATCAGCCCCAGCATTTT. This gives the protein CASSLWSINSNQPQHF. This sequence joins TRBV5-6 and TRBJ1-5; D not certain. The CDR3 spans 16 residues. V lost 2 bases and J lost 0, with 12 bases in between. The germline CDR1 and CDR2 sequences are SGHDT and YYEEEE.

The CDR3: CASDREKIDEQFF. CDR3 nucleotides: TGTGCCAGCGACCGGGAGAAGATCGATGAGCAGTTCTTC. V is TRBV2 and J is TRBJ2-1; D perhaps matches TRBD2 (6 bases). V gave up 8 bases and J gave up 8 bases, with 16 bases separating them. This CDR3 spans 13 amino acids. Germline values: CDR1 SNHLY, CDR2 FYNNEI.

J is TRBJ1-1 and V is TRBV7-9, with a weak D call TRBD1 (6 bases). Germline lookup yields CDR1 SEHNR and CDR2 FQNEAQ (reference sequence). V was pared by 1 base and J by 1 base, with 10 bases between. This CDR3 contains 15 residues. CDR3 amino acids: CASSLVGGTNTEAFF. In nucleotides, the CDR3 is TGTGCCAGCAGCTTAGTCGGGGGCACGAACACTGAAGCTTTCTTT.

The chain couples TRBV9 to TRBJ2-7, with D unclear. Germline lookup yields CDR1 SGDLS and CDR2 YYNGEE. The CDR3 has 13 residues. Trimming took off 2 bases at V and 3 bases at J, with 9 bases between the two ends. CDR3 residues: CASSVRVNYEQYF. CDR3 in DNA: TGTGCCAGCAGCGTTCGGGTTAACTACGAGCAGTACTTC.

The rearrangement uses TRBV29-1 and TRBJ1-1; D gene uncertain. Trimming took off 3 bases at V and 0 bases at J, with 8 bases between the two ends. Germline V gene sequence: CDR1 SQVTM, CDR2 ANQGSEA. This CDR3 contains 13 residues. The CDR3: CSVDGNMNTEAFF. The CDR3 DNA reads TGCAGCGTTGATGGCAATATGAACACTGAAGCTTTCTTT.

The chain joins TRBV5-1 to TRBJ2-3; tentative D call: TRBD1 (6 bases). The V end was cut by 0 bases, the J end by 6 bases, with 17 bases between. The CDR3 extends over 16 amino acids. The germline CDR1 and CDR2 sequences are SGHRS and YFSETQ. The CDR3, as DNA: TGCGCCAGCAGCTTGGACTACAGGGAGCGTGTGGATACGCAGTATTTT. This gives the protein CASSLDYRERVDTQYF.

The chain carries TRBV6-2 or TRBV6-3 and TRBJ2-2, with 14 bases that match TRBD2. V lost 6 bases and J lost 6; bases outside the gene matches: 12. Germline-derived CDR1 and CDR2 are MNHEY and SVGEGT. The CDR3 length is 18 residues. CDR3 DNA: TGTGCCAGCAGCCGACCGGGACTAGCGGGAGTAGTCGCCGGGGAGCTGTTTTTT. Amino acids: CASSRPGLAGVVAGELFF.

The CDR3 sequence: CASSQGTAPNEKLFF. The CDR3 DNA sequence: TGTGCCAGCAGCCAAGGGACAGCGCCGAATGAAAAACTGTTTTTT. The chain employs TRBV3-1 (or the pseudogene TRBV3-2) and TRBJ1-4; D perhaps matches TRBD1 (6 bases). This CDR3 has 15 residues. Trimming removed 1 base from V and 5 bases from J, with 11 bases in between. Germline lookup yields CDR1 LGHDT and CDR2 YNNKEL (reference sequence).

The CDR3 nucleotides read TGTGCCAGCAGCGTAGAACCGGGTGCCGATTCACCCCTCCACTTT. It yields the protein CASSVEPGADSPLHF. This sequence joins TRBV9 and TRBJ1-6, with D unresolved. The V end was cut by 0 bases, the J end by 8 bases, with 12 bases between. The CDR3 loop spans 15 amino acids. CDR1 is SGDLS, CDR2 YYNGEE, per germline.

The chain carries TRBV18 and TRBJ1-6, with a possible D match to TRBD1 (6 bases). Germline CDR1 and CDR2: KGHSH and LQKENI. The CDR3 length is 15 residues. Trimming stripped 3 bases from V and 7 bases from J, with 13 bases between. CDR3 amino acids: CASSPVQGNNSPLHF. Here the CDR3 DNA reads TGTGCCAGCTCACCCGTACAGGGAAACAATTCACCCCTCCACTTT.

This rearrangement joins TRBV5-1 to TRBJ1-1; possibly TRBD1 for D (5 bases). Germline lookup yields CDR1 SGHRS and CDR2 YFSETQ. V was shortened by 3 bases and J by 9 bases, with 18 bases between the two germline ends. This CDR3 spans 14 amino acids. Here the CDR3 reads CASSSQPTDKKAFF. For the CDR3, the DNA is TGCGCCAGCAGCTCACAACCGACAGACAAGAAAGCTTTCTTT.